This T cell receptor beta chain appears in the sequencing data of a study of early T cells in non-severe SARS-CoV-2 infection. TCRdb re-called the 5' RACE reads with MiXCR, one entry per CDR3 protein. The sample yields some 50,000 distinct CDR3 sequences, almost 5.5% seen once. This clonotype has a count of ten or more. V lost 3 bases and J lost 12, with 15 bases in between. The germline gives CDR1 SNHLY, CDR2 FYNNEI. This CDR3 is 12 amino acids long. This rearrangement joins TRBV2 to TRBJ2-7; no definite D call. The starting material was whole blood, obtained at baseline. This clonotype was sampled from an adult who was a healthcare worker with PCR-confirmed SARS-CoV-2 infection or an uninfected control (not recorded which). CDR3 DNA sequence: TGTGCCAGCAGTGAGGCAAAGGAAAGGAGGTACTTC. Translation: CASSEAKERRYF. Variable domain in full (rest from reference TRBV2 and TRBJ2-7): EPEVTQTPSHQVTQMGQEVILRCVPISNHLYFYWYRQILGQKVEFLVSFYNNEISEKSEIFDDQFSVERPDGSNFTLKIRSTKLEDSAMYFCASSEAKERRYFGPGTRLTVT.